The sample holds one count of the clone carrying this TCR beta chain. Its antigen is still unknown. V was trimmed by 1 base and J by 6 bases, leaving 10 bases between them. CDR3 length: 14 residues. Germline values: CDR1 SGHNT, CDR2 YENEEA. The entry originates in a study of a mutant IDH1 vaccine in newly diagnosed glioma. Overall study context: Across weeks 1, 3, 5, 7, 11, 15, 19 and 23, patients received a vaccination each time, eight in all. Onset of vaccination occurred 4-6 weeks following radiotherapy alone, or with temozolomide cycles. Study observations and caveats: Vaccination induced immune responses in around 94% of patients. Apparently, pseudoprogression bore no relation to changes among the top peripheral T cell clonotypes.

TCRdb keeps only in-frame clones here, not all; method: immunoSEQ multiplex PCR. The table records fewer than 150,000 clones, around 90% of them present only once. Time point indicated: week 11, during vaccination. Each vaccine dose was 300 ug of mutant IDH1 20-mer peptide, with topical imiquimod. The chain combines TRBV11-3 with TRBJ2-1; D ambiguous. This clonotype originated in a woman aged 45 to 65 with glioma. The sequencing here drew on PBMCs, taken from a glioma patient whose treatment included an IDH1 peptide vaccine. The CDR3 sequence is CASSLAAPLNEQFF. CDR3 nucleotide sequence: TGTGCCAGCAGCTTAGCAGCGCCTCTCAATGAGCAGTTCTTC.